This TCR beta chain was recorded in a study of a mutant IDH1 vaccine in newly diagnosed glioma. Study background: Vaccinations were initiated 4-6 weeks following radiotherapy alone, or were given together with temozolomide cycles. Males made up approximately 62% and females around 38% of treated patients, whose mean age was about 37 years. Patients arrived already treated with radiotherapy, temozolomide, or both, most having had both. Findings and limits, study-wide: Top-clonotype changes in peripheral T cells seemed unrelated to pseudoprogression.

Indicated time point: week 35, safety follow-up. Doses of 300 ug of mutant IDH1 20-mer peptide were given with topical imiquimod. Regarding this clone: Antigen: not known.

Produced via immunoSEQ multiplex PCR; TCRdb's table is partial and in-frame only. Counted here are some 33,000 clones, roughly 80% occurring once; the ten biggest clones make up roughly 9.3%. Germline V gene data show CDR1 as SNHLY and CDR2 as FYNNEI. The CDR3 has 14 residues. The germline V and J ends were trimmed by 7 bases and 7 bases, with 17 bases remaining between them. The sequencing used PBMCs, collected from a glioma patient whose treatment included an IDH1 peptide vaccine. The chain is built from TRBV2 and TRBJ1-5; weak D call: TRBD1 (5 bases). The receptor was derived from a woman in her 30s with glioma. Some clones in this sample may be carry-over from other donors' samples. The CDR3 bases are TGTGCCAGCACCAGGGAAGACTCCGCGCAGCCCCAGCATTTT. Protein sequence: CASTREDSAQPQHF.